This T cell receptor (beta chain) is from a study of vaccination and CD4 T cells after COVID-19 (dated by TCRdb to about 2022). About the study as a whole: Convalescent patients had a positive SARS-CoV-2 result on nasal swab PCR, and of these patients, under ten had mild disease and one had severe disease. Six males and four females were included in the convalescent cohort, with two Hispanic individuals, seven Caucasians, two Asians and one multiracial person represented. Post-COVID blood samples from convalescent patients were collected a median of roughly 100 days after diagnosis, with a range of 35 to 161 days. In control cultures, a CEFX viral epitope pool was used as positive control, an HIV-1 Nef peptide pool was used as negative control, or no peptide was added. The spike-specific CD4+ TCR repertoire was compared before and after mRNA vaccination in under 11 COVID-19 convalescent patients and several infection-naive healthy vaccine recipients. Post-vaccine blood samples were collected a median of 72 days after the second vaccine dose, ranging from about 13 to 241 days. Participants got two doses of the Pfizer-BioNTech BNT162b2 vaccine (n=8) or two doses of the Moderna mRNA-1273 vaccine (n=2). For stimulating the cultures, overlapping spike peptide pools were used, derived from SARS-CoV-2 as well as from the common cold coronaviruses HCoV-NL63, HCoV-OC43 and HCoV-229E.

On the study overall, not on this receptor specifically: Nearly all vaccine-specific clones in convalescent patients (304 of 307) were mono-reactive for SARS-CoV-2 spike rather than cross-reactive with common cold coronaviruses. In convalescent patients, a median 86.3% of post-vaccine SARS-CoV-2-reactive clones were detected only after vaccination, and vaccine-specific priming was suggested by this finding. The median number of SARS-CoV-2-reactive clonotypes rose from 20 to 25 after infection to a few dozen after vaccination, but the change was not significant. Relatively few convalescent patients were included in the study, and early timepoints after natural infection were not analyzed.

Deletion took 3 bases off V and 4 bases off J, with a span of 13 bases between the germline ends. The cysteine opens and the phenylalanine closes a CDR3 of 15 amino acids. Only CDR3 DNA remains: 45 bases, in frame from the first base. The germline V gene gives CDR1 as KGHSH and CDR2 as LQKENI. The library came from PCR. At the Johns Hopkins FTIC core, DNA from the cultured CD4+ T cells underwent TCR sequencing with the Oncomine TCR Beta short-read assay. The QIAamp micro DNA kit was used to extract genomic DNA from the cultured CD4+ T cells. The Oncomine TCR Beta libraries from cultured CD4+ T cells were pooled using unique dual indexes and then sequenced on an Illumina iSeq 100. The authors processed their data as follows. Non-productive sequences were removed, and CDR3s not starting with C, not ending with F or W, or shorter than 7 amino acids were discarded. The MANAFEST web application was used to identify antigen-specific clonotypes by comparing peptide-stimulated wells against reference wells and other culture wells. For a clone to be called positive, the clone needed an FDR below 0.05, an odds ratio above 5, and a productive frequency above 0.1% in at least two of three replicate wells. A clonotype was classed as cross-reactive if the clonotype showed significant expansion both in SARS-CoV-2 spike wells and in at least one common cold coronavirus spike condition. Levenshtein distances (stringdist) and unrooted phylogenetic trees (ape) in R version 3.6.1 were used to assess CDR3 homology. TCRdb ran its own pipeline on the public reads, namely fastp trimming at Q25 and MiXCR clone calling, and kept in-frame beta chains. Rows with a matching CDR3 protein are joined into one entry that keeps the most common DNA and genes. The V and J calls were determined by TCRdb, not by the authors. Recorded for this sample are more than 9,000 distinct CDR3 sequences; around 41% of them occurred a single time. Of the sample, more than 20% is held by the ten largest clones.

The sample holds a few counts of this clonotype. No antigen is known for it. Base quality data are lacking; no much larger clone is found one base away. Per the publication, the treatment or condition label means: approximately 11-day PBMC culture with coronavirus spike peptide pools or control peptides (ViraFEST assay). The ViraFEST assay, used in the study, expanded antigen-specific T cells with peptide pools and then identified the expanded clonotypes through TCR sequencing. Positive SARS-CoV-2 PCR tests in the convalescent patients dated from March to December 2020, before Alpha, Beta and Delta variants emerged in the United States. PBMCs were cultured at roughly 1.8 million per well in IMDM supplemented with around 5.5% human AB serum and about 9.5 IU/ml IL-2, with approximately 11 ug/ml peptide pools added. Half of the culture medium was replaced with fresh IL-2-containing medium on days 3 and 7. After 9 to 10 days of culture, CD4+ T cells were isolated by negative selection using the EasySep CD4+ T cell isolation kit. Ficoll-Paque Plus gradient centrifugation was used to isolate PBMCs from whole blood, and the isolated PBMCs were then either used fresh or cryopreserved at -140C. Each culture condition was generally run in triplicate wells.

Sequencing was done on a sample of cultured CD4+ T cells from blood. The V and J segments used are TRBV18 and TRBJ1-5, and the D gene may be TRBD1, 6 bases matching. The clonotype comes from a human donor with COVID-19. The DNA sequence is as follows: TGTGCCAGCTCACCCGACAGGTGGGGGAATCAGCCCCAGCATTTT. The resulting protein is CASSPDRWGNQPQHF.